This TCR beta chain was observed in a study of breast tumors, draining lymph nodes, adjacent tissues. Findings and limits, study-wide: Tumor repertoires ranked between lymph nodes and nontumor tissue in diversity, with V and J gene preferences. Compared with basal-like, luminal-like tumors shared significantly more repertoire with nontumor tissue. Findings are consistent with lymph node origin and intratumoral expansion of most tumor T cells. The lymph node origin of tumor T cells was framed as consistent with a hypothesis, not demonstrated.

The CDR3 spans 13 residues. Germline assignment: CDR1 LNHDA and CDR2 SQIVND (reference sequence). Trimming took off 8 bases at V and 6 bases at J, with 11 bases between the two ends. The lymph nodes were axillary draining lymph nodes from breast cancer patients. Turning to this clonotype: Its antigen remains unidentified.

TCRdb reprocessed the multiplex PCR reads with MiXCR, giving one entry per CDR3 protein. The sample shows about 200,000 distinct CDR3 sequences, around 29% of them seen only once. The sequence was collected from a female donor with breast cancer. Some clones in this sample may be carry-over from other donors' samples. The gene calls are TRBV19 and TRBJ1-6; a possible D gene is TRBD1 (5 bases). Input material: axillary lymph node tissue. The CDR3, as DNA: TGTGCCAGTGGTAAAGGGGCTAATTCACCCCTCCACTTT. This codes for CASGKGANSPLHF. Together with reference TRBV19 and TRBJ1-6, the CDR3 gives the full variable domain: DGGITQSPKYLFRKEGQNVTLSCEQNLNHDAMYWYRQDPGQGLRLIYYSQIVNDFQKGDIAEGYSVSREKKESFPLTVTSAQKNPTAFYLCASGKGANSPLHFGNGTRLTVT.